This T cell receptor beta chain comes out of a study of post-analysis software for immune sequencing data. In the study overall: Included among the disease courses, which were recorded for the cohort, were relapsing-remitting, secondary progressive and progressive-relapsing multiple sclerosis.

Unmatched junction bases numbered 13, after V lost 4 bases and J lost 10 bases. The germline CDR1 and CDR2 sequences are SGDLS and YYNGEE. The CDR3 has 14 amino acids. The study's findings and limits: In patients, TRBV5-6, TRBV5-1 and TRBV20-1 belonged to five or six TRBV segments found more frequently than in controls. Same-batch samples co-clustered strongly by F measure.

Of note for this clonotype: What it binds is unknown.

The library was made from cDNA and included unique molecular identifiers. From 1 to 10 million T cells, roughly 0.5 million cDNA molecules were obtained. TCRdb re-called the PCR reads with MiXCR, one entry per CDR3 protein. Of roughly 570,000 distinct CDR3 sequences listed, 34% are singletons. The TCR originated in a girl aged 2-17 years with multiple sclerosis. The genes are TRBV9 and TRBJ2-7, with 8 bases that match TRBD2. Input material: blood. CDR3 region: CASSTGGSGVGQYF. The CDR3 DNA reads TGTGCCAGCAGCACCGGAGGTAGCGGGGTCGGCCAGTACTTC.